Each of the 11 T cell receptor beta chains below was sequenced from the same sample in a study. TCRdb called the reads again in MiXCR, with one record for every CDR3 protein. The data contain some 5,500 distinct CDR3 sequences, 9.5% of them singletons. Sequenced input: CD4+ T cells from synovial fluid. These receptors all stem from a human donor with rheumatoid arthritis.

In its sample, this clonotype was seen many times. The chain employs TRBV20-1 and TRBJ2-5; 8 positions match TRBD2. CDR1 and CDR2 from the germline V gene are DFQATT and SNEGSKA (reference sequence). The J segment lost 8 bases and the V segment lost 3 bases, leaving 11 bases of the junction unmatched. The CDR3 sequence is 14 residues long. The CDR3 reads CSARSSGSARTQYF. CDR3 nucleotides: TGCAGTGCTAGGTCCAGCGGGAGTGCAAGAACCCAGTACTTC.

The chain combines TRBV25-1 with TRBJ2-1; D gene ambiguous. The CDR3 has 14 amino acids. The V gene lost 1 base and the J gene lost 4 bases, with 8 bases spanning the gap. The germline gives CDR1 MGHDK, CDR2 SYGVNS. The CDR3 protein is CASSESGQYNEQFF. The CDR3 bases are TGTGCCAGCAGTGAATCGGGTCAGTACAATGAGCAGTTCTTC.

This clonotype was seen at least ten times. This rearrangement joins TRBV19 to TRBJ2-4, with a possible D match to TRBD2 (6 bases). The V gene's germline CDR1 is LNHDA and CDR2 SQIVND (reference sequence). Trimming stripped 0 bases from V and 7 bases from J, with 13 bases between. This CDR3 is 15 amino acids long. The CDR3 is CASSIDTLRENIQYF. The CDR3 nucleotides read TGTGCCAGTAGTATAGATACCCTCCGGGAGAACATTCAGTACTTC.

This clonotype counts as medium-sized. The chain has TRBV7-3 and TRBJ2-1; perhaps D is TRBD1 or TRBD2 (5 bases each). This CDR3 is built from 17 residues. Germline CDR1 is SGHTA and CDR2 is FQGTGA. V was cut by 0 bases and J by 5 bases, with 17 bases left in between. CDR3 in amino acids: CASSLTSGTAFDNEQFF. CDR3 bases: TGTGCCAGCAGCTTAACGTCGGGGACCGCTTTTGACAATGAGCAGTTCTTC.

This clonotype is classed as medium-sized (0.01 to 0.1%). The J gene is TRBJ1-5, the V gene TRBV7-2; D is unclear. Between the trimmed V and J ends, which lost 5 bases and 9 bases, there was a span of 23 bases. The CDR3 length is 16 residues. Per the germline V gene, CDR1 is SGHTA and CDR2 is FQGNSA. DNA for the CDR3: TGTGCCAGCAGCCCAGACGGCTCAGCGGGAGGTAGGCCCCAGCATTTT. It encodes CASSPDGSAGGRPQHF.

In its sample, this clonotype was seen many times. DNA of the CDR3: TGCAGTGCGGACCTAGGACTAGCGGGAGGGAAATACGAGCAGTACTTC. Encoded protein: CSADLGLAGGKYEQYF. This chain links TRBV20-1 with TRBJ2-7, with 15 positions matching TRBD2. In germline, CDR1 is DFQATT, CDR2 SNEGSKA (reference sequence). This CDR3 is 16 amino acids long. J lost 4 bases, V lost 6 bases, and 10 bases had no gene match.

Points on this clonotype: A much larger clone is a single base away; this may be a read error. The V gene is TRBV7-2, the J gene TRBJ1-1; tentatively, D is TRBD1 (5 bases). The CDR3 extends over 14 amino acids. CDR1 is SGHTA, CDR2 FQGNSA, per germline. CDR3 amino acids: CDSSFQGLDTEAFF. In DNA, the CDR3 is TGTGACAGCAGCTTCCAGGGTCTAGACACTGAAGCTTTCTTT.

By its share, this clonotype is medium-sized. The chain joins TRBV5-1 to TRBJ2-7; maybe TRBD2 (6 bases). V was clipped by 0 bases and J by 3 bases, with 13 bases between them. The CDR3 consists of 15 residues. CDR1 and CDR2 (germline): SGHRS, YFSETQ. The CDR3 DNA reads as TGCGCCAGCAGCTTGGGAGGGACGGACTACTACGAGCAGTACTTC. This translates into CASSLGGTDYYEQYF.

This clonotype is labeled medium-sized. This rearrangement joins TRBV4-1 to TRBJ2-7; 10 positions match TRBD2. The trim removed 1 base at V and 2 bases at J, leaving 5 bases unmatched. In germline, CDR1 is MGHRA, CDR2 YSYEKL. The CDR3 is 16 amino acids. The CDR3: CASSQVFTSGTYEQYF. The CDR3 nucleotides read TGCGCCAGCAGCCAAGTGTTCACTAGCGGGACCTACGAGCAGTACTTC.

Note on this clonotype: A much larger clone lies one base from this, so it may be a read error. The rearrangement uses TRBV12-3 or TRBV12-4 and TRBJ1-2, with D uncertain. The CDR3 contains 13 residues. This CDR3 is CPSSPTPPEGYTF. The CDR3 nucleotides are TGTCCCAGCAGCCCAACCCCACCGGAGGGCTACACCTTC.

This clonotype was seen at least ten times. This rearrangement joins TRBV28 to TRBJ2-3; weak D call: TRBD1 (7 bases). Between the trimmed V and J ends, which lost 3 bases and 4 bases, there was a span of 14 bases. The germline gives CDR1 MDHEN, CDR2 SYDVKM. The CDR3 sequence is 15 residues long. The CDR3 nucleotides are TGTGCCAGCAGTTTTGAGCAGGGGGAGGCAGATACGCAGTATTTT. Residues: CASSFEQGEADTQYF.